This T cell receptor beta chain was identified in a study of shared clonotypes between healthy human individuals. Study-wide results and limits: It was expected that sequencing depth would affect clonotype sharing among donors.

Unsorted samples relied on tens of millions of PBMCs, which served as the source of genomic DNA. CDR1 and CDR2 from the germline V gene are SGHTA and FQGNSA. The CDR3 extends over 13 amino acids. Trimming pared 3 bases from V and 5 bases from J, leaving 8 bases between. At the deep level, the assay was run. The authors sequenced unsorted PBMC DNA on ten immunoSEQ deep assay plates. TCRdb keeps only in-frame clones here, not all; method: immunoSEQ multiplex PCR. The sample includes about 470,000 clones, about 76% seen only once; the top ten take 13%. This clone was picked up a small number of times. Its antigen is as yet unknown.

V gene TRBV7-2 combines with J gene TRBJ2-1, with D tentatively TRBD2 (5 bases). The clonotype comes from a middle-aged woman in good health. Some clones in this sample may be carry-over from other donors' samples. The material sequenced was PBMCs. The CDR3 sequence is CASSFGKNNEQFF. DNA of the CDR3: TGTGCCAGCAGCTTCGGGAAAAACAATGAGCAGTTCTTC.